The rows below give T cell receptor beta chains drawn from one sample of a study of blood T cell repertoires in COVID-19. The method was immunoSEQ multiplex PCR; TCRdb's version includes in-frame clones alone and lacks a portion of them. The table lists about 140,000 clones, roughly 81% of them singletons. Specimen: peripheral blood. The source is a woman between 50 and 59 years old with active or convalescent COVID-19. Each CDR3 is given with its conserved first and last residue. The D gene is left open where the match is weak. Clone sizes are given selectively: once, few, many, or a class where the clone is expanded.

TRBV5-6	.	TRBJ2-5	TRBD2	CASSLEAGDETQYF	TGTGCCAGCAGCTTGGAAGCGGGGGACGAGACCCAGTACTTC
TRBV7-3	.	TRBJ1-2	.	CASSFGGAVSNYGYTF	TGTGCCAGCAGCTTCGGGGGGGCTGTATCTAACTATGGCTACACCTTC
TRBV6-5	few	TRBJ1-1	TRBD1	CASIGTGTFEAFF	TGTGCCAGCATCGGGACAGGGACTTTCGAAGCTTTCTTT
TRBV21-1	once	TRBJ1-4	.	CASSNSGNRGSEKLFF	TGTGCCAGCAGCAATAGTGGGAACAGGGGAAGCGAAAAACTGTTTTTT
TRBV7-9	.	TRBJ1-1	.	CASSSDIYTEAFF	TGTGCCAGCAGCTCCGACATATACACTGAAGCTTTCTTT
TRBV4-2	few	TRBJ1-1	.	CASSPSRVDTEAFF	TGTGCCAGCAGCCCGTCCAGGGTCGACACTGAAGCTTTCTTT
TRBV7-9	once	TRBJ2-1	TRBD2	CASSLPGLAGGYNEQFF	TGTGCCAGCAGCTTACCGGGACTAGCGGGGGGGTACAATGAGCAGTTCTTC
TRBV7-2	.	TRBJ1-5	.	CASSLGQNQPQHF	TGTGCCAGCAGCTTAGGACAAAATCAGCCCCAGCATTTT
TRBV7-8	few	TRBJ1-2	TRBD1	CASSLAGDSSYGYTF	TGTGCCAGCAGCTTAGCGGGGGACAGCTCTTATGGCTACACCTTC
TRBV7-2	.	TRBJ1-2	TRBD1	CASSPHRGRAGYTF	TGTGCCAGCAGCCCACACAGGGGTAGGGCTGGCTACACCTTC
TRBV2	once	TRBJ1-1	TRBD1	CASTLDRGHAEAFF	TGTGCCAGCACCCTAGACAGGGGGCACGCTGAAGCTTTCTTT
TRBV5-1	.	TRBJ1-4	.	CASSLAPGNEKLFF	TGCGCCAGCAGCTTAGCCCCCGGGAATGAAAAACTGTTTTTT
TRBV19	.	TRBJ1-5	.	CASSVNRPYSNQPQHF	TGTGCCAGTAGTGTCAACAGGCCCTATAGCAATCAGCCCCAGCATTTT
TRBV5-1	.	TRBJ1-1	.	CASSRGKDTEAFF	TGCGCCAGCAGCCGGGGAAAGGACACTGAAGCTTTCTTT
TRBV7-9	.	TRBJ1-1	TRBD1	CASSEGGRGLGEAFF	TGTGCCAGCAGCGAGGGTGGCAGGGGGCTCGGGGAAGCTTTCTTT
TRBV28	.	TRBJ1-1	TRBD1	CASSFPTGEAFF	TGTGCCAGCAGTTTCCCGACAGGGGAAGCTTTCTTT
TRBV5-1	.	TRBJ1-2	.	CASSLGPRNNYGYTF	TGCGCCAGCAGCTTGGGGCCGAGGAATAACTATGGCTACACCTTC
TRBV9	few	TRBJ2-2	.	CASSVAAGELFF	TGTGCCAGCAGCGTAGCAGCCGGGGAGCTGTTTTTT
TRBV7-9	.	TRBJ1-5	.	CASSLDRQGRQPQHF	TGTGCCAGCAGCTTAGACCGGCAGGGTAGACAGCCCCAGCATTTT
TRBV6-4	.	TRBJ2-7	TRBD1	CASSDPTLRTGFGDPPDEQYF	TGTGCCAGCAGTGACCCGACACTACGGACAGGGTTTGGGGACCCACCCGACGAGCAGTACTTC
TRBV9	.	TRBJ2-1	TRBD2	CASSVRAAGLFSEQFF	TGTGCCAGCAGCGTAAGGGCAGCGGGGCTGTTCAGTGAGCAGTTCTTC
TRBV3-1/TRBV3-2	.	TRBJ2-3	TRBD2	CASSQGVGGDTQYF	TGTGCCAGCAGTCAAGGTGTGGGGGGGGATACGCAGTATTTT
TRBV7-8	once	TRBJ2-5	TRBD2	CASSFSGGAGQETQYF	TGTGCCAGCAGCTTTAGCGGGGGGGCCGGACAAGAGACCCAGTACTTC
TRBV29-1	.	TRBJ2-2	TRBD2	CSVHGTSGLNTGELFF	TGCAGCGTTCATGGGACTAGCGGGCTAAACACCGGGGAGCTGTTTTTT
TRBV30	once	TRBJ2-5	TRBD1	CAWSVPVTGAGETQYF	TGTGCCTGGAGTGTACCGGTGACAGGGGCTGGAGAGACCCAGTACTTC
TRBV28	.	TRBJ1-3	.	CASSTGTQQNTIYF	TGTGCCAGCAGCACCGGGACACAGCAGAACACCATATATTTT
TRBV4-1	once	TRBJ1-2	.	CASSQDAQGHGYTF	TGCGCCAGCAGCCAAGACGCACAGGGACATGGCTACACCTTC
TRBV6-1	.	TRBJ1-4	TRBD1	CASSELDRGNEKLFF	TGTGCCAGCAGTGAACTTGACAGGGGAAATGAAAAACTGTTTTTT
TRBV18	.	TRBJ1-6	.	CASSPPRGNSNSPLHF	TGTGCCAGCTCACCACCGCGGGGGAACAGTAATTCACCCCTCCACTTT
TRBV4-3	once	TRBJ2-1	TRBD2	CASSQDTAGGYNEQFF	TGCGCCAGCAGCCAAGATACAGCGGGGGGGTACAATGAGCAGTTCTTC
TRBV18	.	TRBJ2-4	TRBD2	CASSGGSAKNIQYF	TGTGCCAGCTCAGGCGGGAGCGCCAAAAACATTCAGTACTTC
TRBV4-3	once	TRBJ2-3	.	CASSQARDTQYF	TGCGCCAGCAGCCAAGCCAGGGATACGCAGTATTTT
TRBV4-2	few	TRBJ2-3	TRBD1	CASSQELGQADTQYF	TGTGCCAGCAGCCAAGAACTCGGACAGGCCGATACGCAGTATTTT
TRBV7-2	.	TRBJ2-5	TRBD2	CASRFSGETQYF	TGTGCCAGCAGGTTTAGCGGGGAGACCCAGTACTTC
TRBV18	.	TRBJ2-7	TRBD1	CASSPTGQVFFEQYF	TGTGCCAGCTCACCAACTGGACAGGTATTTTTCGAGCAGTACTTC
TRBV28	.	TRBJ2-3	.	CASSLHRSGLLSQYF	TGTGCCAGCAGTTTACACAGAAGCGGGCTTCTGTCGCAGTATTTT
TRBV7-2	.	TRBJ2-1	TRBD2	CASSSASGEYNEQFF	TGTGCCAGCAGCTCTGCTAGCGGGGAATACAATGAGCAGTTCTTC
TRBV6-5	.	TRBJ1-2	.	CATSEGPRTNDYTF	TGTGCCACCTCGGAGGGGCCCAGGACGAACGACTACACCTTC
TRBV25-1	.	TRBJ2-3	TRBD2	CASSEYEGLAESTDTQYF	TGTGCCAGCAGTGAATATGAGGGACTAGCGGAGAGCACAGATACGCAGTATTTT
TRBV23-1	.	TRBJ2-3	.	CASSQSPTNPGTDTQYF	TGCGCCAGCAGTCAATCGCCGACCAACCCAGGGACAGATACGCAGTATTTT
TRBV11-3	many	TRBJ2-2	.	CASSHGPVRGGELFF	TGTGCCAGCAGCCATGGGCCAGTCAGGGGCGGGGAGCTGTTTTTT
TRBV4-3	.	TRBJ1-3	.	CASSQEAGVGNTIYF	TGCGCCAGCAGCCAAGAGGCGGGGGTGGGAAACACCATATATTTT
TRBV7-8	.	TRBJ2-5	TRBD2	CASRDAHRLAGKKETQYF	TGTGCCAGCAGAGACGCCCATCGACTAGCGGGAAAGAAGGAGACCCAGTACTTC
TRBV5-1	.	TRBJ1-1	.	CASSSQGSNTEAFF	TGCGCCAGCAGCTCCCAGGGGTCGAACACTGAAGCTTTCTTT
TRBV10-3	.	TRBJ2-2	.	CAISTSDSTGELFF	.
TRBV29-1	.	TRBJ2-1	.	CSVDGSGIEQFF	TGCAGCGTTGATGGGTCAGGGATTGAGCAGTTCTTC
TRBV28	.	TRBJ2-7	.	CASSPHGTRAYEQYF	TGTGCCAGCAGTCCCCACGGGACTCGAGCGTACGAGCAGTACTTC
TRBV7-2	.	TRBJ2-3	.	CASSLELAPGTDTQYF	TGTGCCAGCAGCTTAGAGCTAGCCCCGGGCACAGATACGCAGTATTTT
TRBV4-3	.	TRBJ2-1	TRBD1	CASSQLQGYNEQFF	TGCGCCAGCAGCCAGTTACAGGGGTACAATGAGCAGTTCTTC